The present TCR beta chain was sequenced within a study of blood T cell repertoires in COVID-19. As for the study in general: Sites across the United States, Italy and Spain contributed samples from acute and convalescent COVID-19. Nucleic acid was either cDNA or gDNA, and it came from T cells, B-cell-depleted T cells, or PBMCs.

The length of the CDR3 is 12 residues. Per germline, CDR1 SGHTA and CDR2 FQGNSA. The V and J ends lost 0 bases and 3 bases respectively, with 3 bases between them. This clone was recorded only once. Those enrolled in Seattle joined during active infection and were followed longitudinally afterward. Original processing methods: From reference gene primer amplification, estimates of nucleated cell counts were derived. Method: immunoSEQ multiplex PCR; TCRdb's copy keeps in-frame clones and lacks some. V, J and clone size are taken as reported in that table, and D and trimming were inferred from the DNA itself. The sample consists of some 200,000 clones, 86% of them appearing once.

Sequencing input: peripheral blood. The chain links TRBV7-2 to TRBJ2-7; D not resolved. The sequence was collected from a woman aged 60-75 years with COVID-19, enrolled during active disease. CDR3 sequence (DNA): TGTGCCAGCAGCTTAGCGTACTACGAGCAGTACTTC. It codes for CASSLAYYEQYF.